Each of the 9 T cell receptor beta chains below was sequenced from the same sample in a study of regulatory T cells in long-lasting Graves disease. Arm-PCR of CDR3 regions and iRepertoire HTBI primers were used to build TCR beta libraries. MiXCR, run by TCRdb on the multiplex PCR reads, gives a single entry per CDR3 protein. The repertoire holds approximately 440,000 distinct CDR3 sequences, roughly a quarter seen once, with 26% in the top ten. Time point defined: persistent/refractory GD, antithyroid drugs over 5 years with positive TRAb. Construction of the TCR library relied on RNA isolated from PBMCs. Sample: peripheral blood mononuclear cells (PBMCs), taken when the disease was refractory, from a patient treated with antithyroid drugs. The source is a female donor with Graves disease.

The rearrangement joins TRBV20-1 to TRBJ2-5; D might be TRBD1 (6 bases). CDR1 DFQATT and CDR2 SNEGSKA come from the germline V gene (reference sequence). This CDR3 spans 14 amino acids. The V end lost 2 bases, the J end lost 3 bases, and 13 bases lay between the germline ends. In nucleotides, the CDR3 is TGCAGTGCTAGATTCCTCAGGGGAAAAGAGACCCAGTACTTC. It specifies CSARFLRGKETQYF.

This clonotype occurred many times. The chain employs TRBV20-1 and TRBJ1-1; no definite D call. The CDR3 totals 13 residues. The germline V and J ends were trimmed by 7 bases and 5 bases, with 17 bases remaining between them. The germline V gene encodes CDR1 DFQATT and CDR2 SNEGSKA (reference sequence). CDR3 loop: CSGSYQAETEAFF. The CDR3 bases are TGCAGTGGTTCTTACCAGGCTGAGACTGAAGCTTTCTTT.

The chain joins TRBV15 to TRBJ2-7; D unresolved. The length of the CDR3 is 13 residues. Germline values: CDR1 LNHNV, CDR2 YYDKDF (reference sequence). Trimming pared 0 bases from V and 4 bases from J, leaving 7 bases between. CDR3 region: CATSRDPFYEQYF. CDR3 DNA sequence: TGTGCCACCAGCAGAGACCCTTTTTACGAGCAGTACTTC.

This clonotype was observed a handful of times. The chain combines TRBV11-3 with TRBJ2-2, with 14 bases that match TRBD2. Trimming at V came to 5 bases and at J to 5 bases, leaving 16 bases not matched to a gene. Germline loops: CDR1 SGHNT, CDR2 YENEEA. There are 20 residues in the CDR3. CDR3 DNA: TGTGCCAGCAGCACCACTTCCCGGACTAGCGGGAGGCGAGGGACCGGGGAGCTGTTTTTT. Translating it yields CASSTTSRTSGRRGTGELFF. Variable domain in full (rest from reference TRBV11-3 and TRBJ2-2): EAGVVQSPRYKIIEKKQPVAFWCNPISGHNTLYWYLQNLGQGPELLIRYENEEAVDDSQLPKDRFSAERLKGVDSTLKIQPAELGDSAVYLCASSTTSRTSGRRGTGELFFGEGSRLTVL.

The V and J genes are TRBV7-9 and TRBJ1-5; D unresolved. The CDR3 consists of 11 residues. Trimming took 6 bases from V and 4 from J, leaving 4 bases between them. CDR1 is SEHNR, CDR2 FQNEAQ, per germline (reference sequence). CDR3 protein: CASRPNQPQHF. In DNA form, the CDR3 reads TGTGCCAGCAGACCTAATCAGCCCCAGCATTTT.

This clonotype was observed a few times. The rearrangement joins TRBV6-1 to TRBJ1-5; D may be TRBD1 (6 bases). Germline V lookup: CDR1 MNHNS, CDR2 SASEGT. CDR3 length: 14 amino acids. V lost 5 bases, J lost 4 bases, and 12 bases lay in between. The CDR3 spells CASSQDSGNQPQHF. The CDR3 DNA sequence: TGTGCCAGCAGTCAGGACAGCGGAAATCAGCCCCAGCATTTT.

This clonotype has ten or more counts. The rearrangement links TRBV20-1 to TRBJ2-7, with a possible D match to TRBD1 (6 bases). This CDR3 contains 12 residues. CDR1 and CDR2 (germline): DFQATT, SNEGSKA (reference sequence). V was trimmed by 7 bases and J by 2 bases, leaving 12 bases between them. CDR3 nucleotide sequence: TGCAGTGTCAGAGGGACAACCTACGAGCAGTACTTC. This sequence encodes CSVRGTTYEQYF.

CDR3 sequence: CASVKPPDTQYF. The CDR3 bases are TGTGCCAGCGTAAAACCCCCGGATACGCAGTATTTT. This chain uses TRBV6-1 with TRBJ2-3; D not resolved. V was cut by 8 bases and J by 6 bases, with 12 bases left in between. Germline V CDR1 and CDR2: MNHNS, SASEGT. The CDR3 length is 12 residues.

The genes are TRBV5-4 and TRBJ2-5; 11 nucleotides align to TRBD2. Germline CDR1 SGHNT, CDR2 YYREEE (reference sequence). Trimming removed 4 bases from V and 5 bases from J; junction bases left unmatched: 7. CDR3 size: 15 residues. CDR3 DNA sequence: TGTGCCAGCAGCCCCTCTAGCGGGAGGTTCGAGACCCAGTACTTC. Its protein is CASSPSSGRFETQYF.